The 23 T cell receptor beta chains listed next were all sequenced from one sample in a study of cytomegalovirus exposure and HLA in healthy donors. PCR primers comprised 60 Vbeta and 13 Jbeta primers. Only in-frame clones appear in the TCRdb table, and some are missing; sequencing was by immunoSEQ multiplex PCR. This table holds approximately 190,000 clones, about 80% found once. The source material was PBMCs. These receptors came from a woman in her 50s in good health and CMV-seropositive.

The CDR3 sequence: CASSGLGQGYSNQPQHF. The DNA of the CDR3 is TGTGCCAGCAGCGGACTAGGACAGGGCTATAGCAATCAGCCCCAGCATTTT. The chain uses TRBV9 and TRBJ1-5, with 8 bases fitting TRBD1. Trimming took 3 bases from V and 0 from J; bases not matched to a gene: 8. The CDR3 has 17 amino acids. Germline CDR1 and CDR2: SGDLS and YYNGEE.

The rearrangement links TRBV4-1 to TRBJ2-3; D is unclear. The CDR3 runs to 16 residues. Trimming left V 5 bases short and J 0 bases short, with 15 bases between. Per germline, CDR1 MGHRA and CDR2 YSYEKL. This chain's CDR3 is CASSYDSAASTDTQYF. In nucleotides, the CDR3 is TGCGCCAGCAGCTACGACTCCGCAGCTAGCACAGATACGCAGTATTTT.

The chain recombines TRBV9 with TRBJ2-4; weak D call: TRBD1 (6 bases). The CDR3 length is 16 residues. Trimming stripped 3 bases from V and 9 bases from J, with 22 bases between. In germline, CDR1 is SGDLS, CDR2 YYNGEE. DNA for the CDR3: TGTGCCAGCAGCGCAACACCCGGGACACTCTCCGCCATTCAGTACTTC. It is translated as CASSATPGTLSAIQYF.

This clone came up once. For the CDR3, the DNA is TGTGCCAGCAGACAAACAGGGGCCTCCTATAATTCACCCCTCCACTTT. It codes for CASRQTGASYNSPLHF. The gene calls are TRBV28 and TRBJ1-6; 7 bases are a match to TRBD1. This CDR3 has 16 amino acids. The V gene end was trimmed by 6 bases and the J gene end by 0 bases; junction bases not matched to a gene: 5. Per the germline V gene, CDR1 is MDHEN and CDR2 is SYDVKM.

This chain uses TRBV9 with TRBJ2-3; possibly TRBD1 for D (6 bases). CDR3 length: 13 amino acids. The V end was cut by 5 bases, the J end by 0 bases, with 7 bases between. CDR1 is SGDLS and CDR2 is YYNGEE in the germline V gene. CDR3 in amino acids: CASRGASTDTQYF. The CDR3 DNA follows: TGTGCCAGCAGGGGGGCTAGCACAGATACGCAGTATTTT.

This clone was recorded a few times. The chain links TRBV7-9 to TRBJ1-4; 9 bases line up with TRBD1. This CDR3 is 16 amino acids long. Losses at the gene ends were 5 bases for V and 6 bases for J; bases not matched to a gene: 10. Looked up from germline, CDR1 is SEHNR and CDR2 is FQNEAQ (reference sequence). The CDR3 sequence: CASSADRGTSDEKLFF. The CDR3, as DNA: TGTGCCAGCAGCGCAGACAGGGGGACCTCTGATGAAAAACTGTTTTTT.

V usage is TRBV6-6 and J usage is TRBJ1-5; a weak D match, TRBD1 (5 bases). V was clipped by 6 bases and J by 6 bases, with 9 bases between them. CDR3 length: 12 amino acids. The V gene's germline CDR1 is MNHNY and CDR2 SVGAGI (reference sequence). The CDR3 reads CASRPTGQPQHF. The DNA for the CDR3 is TGTGCCAGCAGGCCAACAGGTCAGCCCCAGCATTTT.

The chain joins TRBV2 to TRBJ1-2, with 10 bases aligning to TRBD1. The J segment lost 6 bases and the V segment lost 6 bases, leaving 7 bases of the junction unmatched. The CDR3 sequence is 14 residues long. The germline V gene encodes CDR1 SNHLY and CDR2 FYNNEI. In DNA, the CDR3 is TGTGCCAGCAGGACTGACAGGGGGCGGGATGGCTACACCTTC. Amino acid sequence: CASRTDRGRDGYTF.

The chain carries TRBV27 and TRBJ1-2; D call uncertain. V was trimmed by 7 bases and J by 5 bases, leaving 17 bases between them. Germline CDR1 reads MNHEY; CDR2 reads SMNVEV (reference sequence). CDR3 length equals 14 residues. CDR3: CASMSLGGEYGYTF. The CDR3 DNA follows: TGTGCCAGCATGTCCCTGGGAGGAGAGTATGGCTACACCTTC.

The rearrangement joins TRBV19 to TRBJ1-1; D is unclear. Trimming left V 1 base short and J 1 base short, with 7 bases between. This CDR3 spans 14 amino acids. Germline assignment: CDR1 LNHDA and CDR2 SQIVND (reference sequence). The CDR3, as DNA: TGTGCCAGTAGTATAGTTCGGGAGAACACTGAAGCTTTCTTT. Translated: CASSIVRENTEAFF.

The chain is built from TRBV11-3 and TRBJ1-3; TRBD1 is a possible D gene (5 bases). Trimming stripped 5 bases from V and 0 bases from J, with 14 bases between. The CDR3 runs to 16 residues. Germline V gene lookup returns CDR1 SGHNT and CDR2 YENEEA. The CDR3 region has the DNA TGTGCCAGCAGCCCTGGCGGGACTCTCTCTGGAAACACCATATATTTT. It yields the protein CASSPGGTLSGNTIYF.

This sequence joins TRBV29-1 and TRBJ1-1, with a weak D call TRBD1 (6 bases). The CDR3 extends over 17 amino acids. With 6 bases removed from V and 1 base from J, the gap between germline ends came to 24 bases. CDR1 SQVTM and CDR2 ANQGSEA come from the germline V gene. The CDR3 DNA is TGCAGCGTACGAATAACAGGGCCCCAATCTCCGAACACTGAAGCTTTCTTT. Translating it yields CSVRITGPQSPNTEAFF.

The chain recombines TRBV2 with TRBJ1-1; D unclear. The V end was cut by 8 bases, the J end by 4 bases, with 11 bases between. Germline assignment: CDR1 SNHLY and CDR2 FYNNEI. There are 12 residues in the CDR3. For the CDR3, the DNA is TGTGCCAGCTTCCGTGCAGGCACTGAAGCTTTCTTT. Its translation: CASFRAGTEAFF.

The rearrangement links TRBV6-5 to TRBJ1-1; D ambiguous. The ends were cut back, 2 bases at V and 5 bases at J, with 12 bases in the middle. This CDR3 is 14 amino acids long. Germline values: CDR1 MNHEY, CDR2 SVGAGI. CDR3: CASSYKLRSTEAFF. In nucleotides, the CDR3 is TGTGCCAGCAGTTACAAGCTGAGATCGACTGAAGCTTTCTTT.

The genes are TRBV30 and TRBJ2-7; possible D gene TRBD2, 6 bases. The CDR3 loop spans 15 amino acids. Trimming took off 3 bases at V and 4 bases at J, with 19 bases between the two ends. The germline gives CDR1 GTSNPN, CDR2 SVGIG (reference sequence). The CDR3 DNA reads as TGTGCCTGGAGCGCGGGACTCCCTGGTTCATACGAGCAGTACTTC. Encoded protein: CAWSAGLPGSYEQYF. The full variable domain, in which reference TRBV30 and TRBJ2-7 provide the parts outside the CDR3, is SQTIHQWPATLVQPVGSPLSLECTVEGTSNPNLYWYRQAAGRGLQLLFYSVGIGQISSEVPQNLSASRPQDRQFILSSKKLLLSDSGFYLCAWSAGLPGSYEQYFGPGTRLTVT.

The gene calls are TRBV28 and TRBJ1-5; D is possibly TRBD1 (6 bases). V dropped 5 bases and J dropped 9 bases, with 20 bases sitting between them. The CDR3 totals 15 residues. Germline values: CDR1 MDHEN, CDR2 SYDVKM. DNA for the CDR3: TGTGCCAGCAGTCCCAGGACAGTGGCGGGTAGGCCCCAGCATTTT. Its protein product is CASSPRTVAGRPQHF.

This chain joins TRBV5-1 and TRBJ2-7; 7 bases align to TRBD2. Losses at the gene ends were 0 bases for V and 3 bases for J; bases not matched to a gene: 3. This CDR3 is built from 14 residues. Per germline, CDR1 SGHRS and CDR2 YFSETQ. CDR3 nucleotide sequence: TGCGCCAGCAGCTTGGTAGCGGGTGACTACGAGCAGTACTTC. It encodes CASSLVAGDYEQYF.

The CDR3 bases are TGTGCCAGCAGCCCAGGGTGGGATGGCTACACCTTC. Protein sequence: CASSPGWDGYTF. The V call is TRBV5-4, the J call TRBJ1-2; D is possibly TRBD1 (5 bases). Trimming shortened V by 4 bases and J by 6 bases, and 10 bases separated the two germline ends. From germline, CDR1 is SGHNT and CDR2 YYREEE (reference sequence). CDR3 length: 12 residues.

The V call is TRBV6-6, the J call TRBJ2-7, with 12 bases identical to TRBD2. The CDR3 runs 15 residues. The germline V gene has CDR1 MNHNY and CDR2 SVGAGI (reference sequence). V trimming: 6 bases; J trimming: 2 bases; junction bases outside the gene matches: 5. CDR3 coding DNA: TGTGCCAGCAGCCTCCCTAGCGGGGGGGCCTACGAGCAGTACTTC. It codes for CASSLPSGGAYEQYF.

This clone was picked up one time. The rearrangement joins TRBV6-5 to TRBJ2-2, with 7 bases matching TRBD1. The V gene end was trimmed by 4 bases and the J gene end by 1 base; junction bases not matched to a gene: 3. The germline CDR1 and CDR2 sequences are MNHEY and SVGAGI. The CDR3 loop spans 15 amino acids. The chain's CDR3 is CASSSGTENTGELFF. CDR3 in DNA: TGTGCCAGCAGTTCCGGGACAGAGAACACCGGGGAGCTGTTTTTT.

This clone occurred a few times. The chain has TRBV2 and TRBJ2-7, with TRBD2 identical over 7 bases. CDR3 length equals 13 residues. The V gene's germline CDR1 is SNHLY and CDR2 FYNNEI. V lost 3 bases, J lost 3 bases, and 2 bases stayed unmatched. CDR3 coding DNA: TGTGCCAGCAGTGAGGGACTATTCTACGAGCAGTACTTC. Translated: CASSEGLFYEQYF.

The DNA of the CDR3 is TGTGCCAGCTCACCACCGGCGGGGATTGACACTGAAGCTTTCTTT. Translating gives CASSPPAGIDTEAFF. V usage is TRBV18 and J usage is TRBJ1-1; no clear D. CDR1 is KGHSH, CDR2 LQKENI, per germline. The CDR3 extends over 15 amino acids. V was pared by 0 bases and J by 3 bases, with 11 bases between. The full variable domain, its missing parts supplied by reference TRBV18 and TRBJ1-1, is NAGVMQNPRHLVRRRGQEARLRCSPMKGHSHVYWYRQLPEEGLKFMVYLQKENIIDESGMPKERFSAEFPKEGPSILRIQQVVRGDSAAYFCASSPPAGIDTEAFFGQGTRLTVV.

This chain connects TRBV6-1 to TRBJ2-7; possibly TRBD1 for D (5 bases). Germline V CDR1 and CDR2: MNHNS, SASEGT. With 5 bases removed from V and 6 bases from J, the gap between germline ends came to 11 bases. The CDR3 runs 12 residues. The CDR3 nucleotides are TGTGCCAGCAGTAGAGACAGCTTCGAGCAGTACTTC. Translated: CASSRDSFEQYF.